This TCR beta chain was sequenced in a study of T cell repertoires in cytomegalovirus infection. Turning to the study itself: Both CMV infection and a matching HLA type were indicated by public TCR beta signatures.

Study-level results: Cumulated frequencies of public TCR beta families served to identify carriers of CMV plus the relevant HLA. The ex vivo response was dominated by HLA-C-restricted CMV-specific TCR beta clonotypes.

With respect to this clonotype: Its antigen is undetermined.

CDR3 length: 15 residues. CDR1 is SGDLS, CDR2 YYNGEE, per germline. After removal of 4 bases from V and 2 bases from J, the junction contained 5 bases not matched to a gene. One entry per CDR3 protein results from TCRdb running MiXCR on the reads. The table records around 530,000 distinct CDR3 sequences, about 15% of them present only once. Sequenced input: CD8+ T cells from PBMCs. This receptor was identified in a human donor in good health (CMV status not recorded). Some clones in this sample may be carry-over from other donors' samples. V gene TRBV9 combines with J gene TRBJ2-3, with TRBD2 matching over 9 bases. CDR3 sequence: CASSPSGTATDTQYF. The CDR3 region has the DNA TGTGCCAGCAGCCCTAGCGGGACCGCCACAGATACGCAGTATTTT. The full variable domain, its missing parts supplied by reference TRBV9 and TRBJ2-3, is DSGVTQTPKHLITATGQRVTLRCSPRSGDLSVYWYQQSLDQGLQFLIQYYNGEERAKGNILERFSAQQFPDLHSELNLSSLELGDSALYFCASSPSGTATDTQYFGPGTRLTVL.